The T cell receptor beta chain under discussion was sequenced for a study of blood T cell repertoires in COVID-19. Clones were sequenced by immunoSEQ multiplex PCR, and TCRdb holds only the in-frame ones, with some missing. The sample has around 120,000 clones, approximately 80% seen once. After removal of 5 bases from V and 6 bases from J, the junction contained 2 bases not matched to a gene. The CDR3 runs 13 residues. The chain recombines TRBV12-3 or TRBV12-4 with TRBJ2-1, with 9 bases matching TRBD2. Sequenced input: peripheral blood. The source is a human donor in a cohort sampled during active COVID-19. DNA for the CDR3: TGTGCCAGCAGTAGCGGGGGGCCCAATGAGCAGTTCTTC. Protein product: CASSSGGPNEQFF.